The clone carrying this T cell receptor (beta chain) was picked up a small number of times. Its target is not known. TCRdb re-analysed the 5' RACE reads in MiXCR, keeping a single row per CDR3 protein. The sample yields around 310,000 distinct CDR3 sequences, approximately 16% seen once. Germline V gene data show CDR1 as MNHEY and CDR2 as SVGAGI. This CDR3 has 15 residues. The junction had 7 bases not matched to a gene; V was cut back by 3 bases and J by 7 bases. The sample is drawn from a study of T-cell memory formation after mild COVID-19. Overall study results and limits: Day 15 to 85 contracting clones showed balanced CD4/CD8; day 15 to 37 expanders favored CD4+.

The chain couples TRBV6-5 to TRBJ2-1; 9 bases fit TRBD2. The specimen was PBMCs or a T cell subset sorted from them (not recorded which). This receptor was taken from a man aged 18 to 29 who had mild COVID-19 (a few samples of this study predate the infection). Cell type and time point are not known. The CDR3 coding sequence is TGTGCCAGCAGTTATAAGGCGGGGGGGCTAAATGAGCAGTTCTTC. Translating it yields CASSYKAGGLNEQFF.